This TCR beta chain was identified in a study of Ad26.COV2.S vaccination and SARS-CoV-2 variants. Study-wide context: Donor participated within the Ad26.COV2.S arm of the COV1001 trial.

Treatment denoted: 15 to 20 received Ad26.COV2.S at low or high dose, single or two shots; several received placebo; per-sample allocation not given. Samples came from day 63 after the first vaccine or placebo injection. Boston provided a donor who was an adult aged 18-55 years. Notes on this clone: Its antigen is not known.

Study-wide results and limits: Post-vaccination spike-specific CD8+ and CD4+ T cell responses reportedly had substantial breadth.

The table came from immunoSEQ multiplex PCR; TCRdb's copy has only in-frame clones and leaves some out. This sample has roughly 300,000 clones, with approximately 90% found just once. This specimen consisted of peripheral blood, obtained in a trial of Ad26.COV2.S vaccine versus placebo. The TCR originated in a person aged 18 to 59 who received the Ad26.COV2.S COVID-19 vaccine or a placebo.

The CDR3 nucleotides read TGCGCCAGCGGTGAGTTAGGGTCCTACAATGAGCAGTTCTTC. It yields the protein CASGELGSYNEQFF. V gene TRBV5-1 combines with J gene TRBJ2-1; D gene uncertain. Germline loops: CDR1 SGHRS, CDR2 YFSETQ. The V and J ends lost 7 bases and 1 base respectively, with 12 bases between them. This CDR3 has 14 residues.